A selection of T cell receptor beta chains follows, all from one sample in a study of PD-1 blockade in mismatch repair-deficient tumors. Profiling relied on immunoSEQ multiplex PCR, and the TCRdb table lists in-frame clones only, not all of them. Of about 130,000 clones in the sample, about nine tenths were seen once. The sequencing here drew on peripheral blood, taken just over 70 weeks after starting pembrolizumab. The receptors originated from an adult with mismatch repair-deficient cancer. CDR3s include the opening cysteine and the closing phenylalanine or tryptophan. Fields, in order: J gene, clone size, V gene, D gene, CDR3 DNA, CDR3 protein. D genes are given only for firm matches. Size is stated for part of the rows, as once, few or many counts, or as a class when the clone is expanded.

j_call: TRBJ2-7
clone_size: .
v_call: TRBV9
d_call: .
cdr3_nt: TGTGCCAGCAGCGTAGCTTTAGCGCCCCTAGGATCGCAGTACTTC
cdr3_aa: CASSVALAPLGSQYF

j_call: TRBJ2-7
clone_size: .
v_call: TRBV5-1
d_call: .
cdr3_nt: TGCGCCAGCAGGTCGGACGAACTAGGGTACGAGCAGTACTTC
cdr3_aa: CASRSDELGYEQYF

j_call: TRBJ2-1
clone_size: .
v_call: TRBV11-1
d_call: .
cdr3_nt: TGTGCCAGCAGCCCCCGGGGGAACTACAATGAGCAGTTCTTC
cdr3_aa: CASSPRGNYNEQFF

j_call: TRBJ2-7
clone_size: .
v_call: TRBV29-1
d_call: TRBD2
cdr3_nt: TGCAGCGTTGAGCTAGCGGGAGTCCACGAGCAGTACTTC
cdr3_aa: CSVELAGVHEQYF

j_call: TRBJ2-1
clone_size: .
v_call: TRBV11-2
d_call: TRBD2
cdr3_nt: TGTGCCAGCAGCTTAGGATACGGGACTAGCGGGAGTAAAAATGAGCAGTTCTTC
cdr3_aa: CASSLGYGTSGSKNEQFF

j_call: TRBJ2-3
clone_size: .
v_call: TRBV11-2
d_call: .
cdr3_nt: TGTGCCAGCAGCTTAGGACAGAACACAGATACGCAGTATTTT
cdr3_aa: CASSLGQNTDTQYF

j_call: TRBJ1-2
clone_size: .
v_call: TRBV11-2
d_call: TRBD1
cdr3_nt: TGTGCCAGCAGCTTAGACCGGACAGGGGTGGGTGGCTACACCTTC
cdr3_aa: CASSLDRTGVGGYTF

j_call: TRBJ2-1
clone_size: .
v_call: TRBV7-2
d_call: .
cdr3_nt: TGTGCCAGCAGCCCCGACTTTGTTGGTATGGGTTTAAATGAGCAGTTCTTC
cdr3_aa: CASSPDFVGMGLNEQFF

j_call: TRBJ1-1
clone_size: .
v_call: TRBV6-5
d_call: .
cdr3_nt: TGTGCCAGCAGTTACAATCGGCAATACAACACTGAAGCTTTCTTT
cdr3_aa: CASSYNRQYNTEAFF

j_call: TRBJ2-5
clone_size: .
v_call: TRBV11-2
d_call: .
cdr3_nt: TGTGCCAGCAGCGACATAGGGACCGATGGTCCAATCCAAGAGACCCAGTACTTC
cdr3_aa: CASSDIGTDGPIQETQYF

j_call: TRBJ2-1
clone_size: .
v_call: TRBV5-1
d_call: .
cdr3_nt: TGCGCCAGCAGCTTAGGTGACGCTTTTAATGAGCAGTTCTTC
cdr3_aa: CASSLGDAFNEQFF

j_call: TRBJ2-6
clone_size: .
v_call: TRBV29-1
d_call: .
cdr3_nt: TGCAGCGTTGAAGTCTACTCTGGGGCCAACGTCCTGACTTTC
cdr3_aa: CSVEVYSGANVLTF

j_call: TRBJ2-7
clone_size: .
v_call: TRBV6-1
d_call: .
cdr3_nt: TGTGCCAGCAGACTCGGGTCTAATTTCTACGAGCAGTACTTC
cdr3_aa: CASRLGSNFYEQYF

j_call: TRBJ2-7
clone_size: .
v_call: TRBV6-5
d_call: .
cdr3_nt: TGTGCCAGCAGCTCATCCGGCTACGAGCAGTACTTC
cdr3_aa: CASSSSGYEQYF

j_call: TRBJ2-1
clone_size: once
v_call: TRBV5-1
d_call: .
cdr3_nt: TGCGCCAGCAGCTTGGCCCTGACTAGTGGGGCCAATGAGCAGTTCTTC
cdr3_aa: CASSLALTSGANEQFF

j_call: TRBJ1-5
clone_size: .
v_call: TRBV28
d_call: .
cdr3_nt: TGTGCCAGCAGTCTCGGATTTTATAGCAATCAGCCCCAGCATTTT
cdr3_aa: CASSLGFYSNQPQHF

j_call: TRBJ1-5
clone_size: few
v_call: TRBV5-8
d_call: TRBD1
cdr3_nt: TGTGCCAGCAGAGGGACAGGGGGGAACCAGCCCCAGCATTTT
cdr3_aa: CASRGTGGNQPQHF

j_call: TRBJ2-3
clone_size: .
v_call: TRBV19
d_call: .
cdr3_nt: TGTGCCAGTAGTATGGGGGTGTTAGATACGCAGTATTTT
cdr3_aa: CASSMGVLDTQYF

j_call: TRBJ1-5
clone_size: .
v_call: TRBV28
d_call: .
cdr3_nt: TGTGCCACCGATGGGGGCCTCGGAGAATTCAATCAGCCCCAGCATTTT
cdr3_aa: CATDGGLGEFNQPQHF

j_call: TRBJ1-1
clone_size: .
v_call: TRBV4-3
d_call: TRBD1
cdr3_nt: TGCGCCAGCAGCCACCTGGGACAGGGGGCTCTAAACACTGAAGCTTTCTTT
cdr3_aa: CASSHLGQGALNTEAFF

j_call: TRBJ2-7
clone_size: .
v_call: TRBV6-6
d_call: .
cdr3_nt: TGTGCCAGCAGTTACTTAGGGGTCCACGAGCAGTACTTC
cdr3_aa: CASSYLGVHEQYF

j_call: TRBJ2-1
clone_size: .
v_call: TRBV4-3
d_call: TRBD2
cdr3_nt: TGCGCCAGCAGCCAAGGGGGAGGGAGGCTGATTAGGGATGAGCAGTTCTTC
cdr3_aa: CASSQGGGRLIRDEQFF

j_call: TRBJ2-5
clone_size: .
v_call: TRBV9
d_call: .
cdr3_nt: TGTGCCAGCAGCGCTCAGGGTGAACTGGCAGAGACCCAGTACTTC
cdr3_aa: CASSAQGELAETQYF

j_call: TRBJ2-3
clone_size: .
v_call: TRBV4-3
d_call: .
cdr3_nt: TGCGCCAGCAGCCAAGATGGGCCGGCAGCAACAGATACGCAGTATTTT
cdr3_aa: CASSQDGPAATDTQYF

j_call: TRBJ2-7
clone_size: .
v_call: TRBV6-5
d_call: .
cdr3_nt: TGTGCCAGCAGTGGACCTGGTGTGGGAAACGAGCAGTACTTC
cdr3_aa: CASSGPGVGNEQYF

j_call: TRBJ2-1
clone_size: .
v_call: TRBV5-1
d_call: TRBD2
cdr3_nt: TGCGCCAGCAGCACTGGGGGGACTACCTACAATGAGCAGTTCTTC
cdr3_aa: CASSTGGTTYNEQFF

j_call: TRBJ2-3
clone_size: .
v_call: TRBV6-4
d_call: .
cdr3_nt: TGTGCCAGCAGTGCCCGGGACTCCACAGATACGCAGTATTTT
cdr3_aa: CASSARDSTDTQYF

j_call: TRBJ2-7
clone_size: .
v_call: TRBV4-3
d_call: .
cdr3_nt: TGCGCCAGCAGCCGGGGGCTGGACGGGGGGCTGGATGAGCAGTACTTC
cdr3_aa: CASSRGLDGGLDEQYF

j_call: TRBJ1-1
clone_size: .
v_call: TRBV9
d_call: .
cdr3_nt: TGTGCCAGCAGCGTAGGAGGACGGAATGAAGCTTTCTTT
cdr3_aa: CASSVGGRNEAFF

j_call: TRBJ2-2
clone_size: few
v_call: TRBV9
d_call: .
cdr3_nt: TGTGCCAGCAGCTTCAGTAGTGGCCACACCGGGGAGCTGTTTTTT
cdr3_aa: CASSFSSGHTGELFF

j_call: TRBJ2-7
clone_size: .
v_call: TRBV7-9
d_call: .
cdr3_nt: TGTGCCAGCAGCAGGACAGTTTACGAGCAGTACTTC
cdr3_aa: CASSRTVYEQYF

j_call: TRBJ1-2
clone_size: .
v_call: TRBV19
d_call: .
cdr3_nt: TGTGCCAGTAAGACAAGTAGTACCAGGGTGGACGGCTACACCTTC
cdr3_aa: CASKTSSTRVDGYTF

j_call: TRBJ2-6
clone_size: .
v_call: TRBV7-9
d_call: .
cdr3_nt: TGTGCCAGCAGCCAGGTCGTCTCTGGGGCCAACGTCCTGACTTTC
cdr3_aa: CASSQVVSGANVLTF

j_call: TRBJ1-2
clone_size: .
v_call: TRBV19
d_call: .
cdr3_nt: TGTGCCAGTAGTATCGACAGTAACTATGGCTACACCTTC
cdr3_aa: CASSIDSNYGYTF

j_call: TRBJ2-1
clone_size: .
v_call: TRBV10-3
d_call: TRBD1
cdr3_nt: TGTGCCATCAGTGATCGGACAGGGGGTAATGAGCAGTTCTTC
cdr3_aa: CAISDRTGGNEQFF

j_call: TRBJ2-2
clone_size: .
v_call: TRBV4-3
d_call: .
cdr3_nt: TGCGCCAGCAGCCAGGAGGGGCTGACCACCGGGGAGCTGTTTTTT
cdr3_aa: CASSQEGLTTGELFF

j_call: TRBJ1-3
clone_size: .
v_call: TRBV11-3
d_call: TRBD1
cdr3_nt: TGTGCCAGCAGCCCGTGGACAGGGGCAAGCTCTGGAAACACCATATATTTT
cdr3_aa: CASSPWTGASSGNTIYF

j_call: TRBJ2-3
clone_size: .
v_call: TRBV21-1
d_call: .
cdr3_nt: TGTGCCAGCAGCAACGGGACCCGCACAGATACGCAGTATTTT
cdr3_aa: CASSNGTRTDTQYF

j_call: TRBJ2-3
clone_size: .
v_call: TRBV5-1
d_call: TRBD2
cdr3_nt: TGCGCCAGCAGCTCCCGGGACTCTAGCGGGTGGACAGATACGCAGTATTTT
cdr3_aa: CASSSRDSSGWTDTQYF

j_call: TRBJ2-1
clone_size: .
v_call: TRBV19
d_call: TRBD1
cdr3_nt: TGTGCCAGTAGTATTGTTGGGACAGGGGGCTTGGATGAGCAGTTCTTC
cdr3_aa: CASSIVGTGGLDEQFF

j_call: TRBJ2-1
clone_size: .
v_call: TRBV4-3
d_call: TRBD2
cdr3_nt: TGCGCCAGCAGCCGAGGCGGGAGCTCCTACAATGAGCAGTTCTTC
cdr3_aa: CASSRGGSSYNEQFF

j_call: TRBJ2-7
clone_size: once
v_call: TRBV27
d_call: TRBD1
cdr3_nt: TGTGCCAGCAGCCGTTGGACAGGGGAGCAGTACTTC
cdr3_aa: CASSRWTGEQYF

j_call: TRBJ2-6
clone_size: .
v_call: TRBV9
d_call: .
cdr3_nt: TGTGCCAGCAGCCCCCGGAGAGGGGCCAACGTCCTGACTTTC
cdr3_aa: CASSPRRGANVLTF

j_call: TRBJ1-1
clone_size: .
v_call: TRBV2
d_call: .
cdr3_nt: TGTGCCAGCAGTGCCACTGAAGCTTTCTTT
cdr3_aa: CASSATEAFF

j_call: TRBJ2-1
clone_size: .
v_call: TRBV5-4
d_call: TRBD2
cdr3_nt: TGTGCCAGCAGTAAACGGGAGGCGGGTTTTCTTTACAATGAGCAGTTCTTC
cdr3_aa: CASSKREAGFLYNEQFF

j_call: TRBJ1-2
clone_size: once
v_call: TRBV5-1
d_call: TRBD1
cdr3_nt: TGCGCCAGCAGCCGACTGACAGGGGGCTACGGCTACACCTTC
cdr3_aa: CASSRLTGGYGYTF

j_call: TRBJ2-1
clone_size: .
v_call: TRBV5-6
d_call: TRBD1
cdr3_nt: TGTGCCAGCAGCCCTTGGACAGGGGGATGGATGAATGAGCAGTTCTTC
cdr3_aa: CASSPWTGGWMNEQFF

j_call: TRBJ2-7
clone_size: .
v_call: TRBV5-6
d_call: TRBD2
cdr3_nt: TGTGCCAGCAGCTTGGTTGGGGACTACGATCCCTACGAGCAGTACTTC
cdr3_aa: CASSLVGDYDPYEQYF

j_call: TRBJ2-4
clone_size: few
v_call: TRBV27
d_call: .
cdr3_nt: TGTGCCAGCAGGGCAGCCGGTGGGGTTATAGCCAAAAACATTCAGTACTTC
cdr3_aa: CASRAAGGVIAKNIQYF

j_call: TRBJ2-2
clone_size: .
v_call: TRBV6-5
d_call: TRBD1
cdr3_nt: TGTGCCAGCAGTAGCCGGGACAGGGCCACCGGGGAGCTGTTTTTT
cdr3_aa: CASSSRDRATGELFF

j_call: TRBJ2-7
clone_size: few
v_call: TRBV4-2
d_call: .
cdr3_nt: TGTGCCAGCAGCCAACAGACAGGGACTCCCTACGAGCAGTACTTC
cdr3_aa: CASSQQTGTPYEQYF

j_call: TRBJ2-1
clone_size: .
v_call: TRBV4-1
d_call: .
cdr3_nt: TGCGCCAGCAGCCAAGGGTTCATAAGCTCCTACAATGAGCAGTTCTTC
cdr3_aa: CASSQGFISSYNEQFF

j_call: TRBJ2-7
clone_size: .
v_call: TRBV5-1
d_call: TRBD2
cdr3_nt: TGCGCCAGCAGCTTAGGTGCGGTAGCGGGATACGAGCAGTACTTC
cdr3_aa: CASSLGAVAGYEQYF

j_call: TRBJ2-2
clone_size: .
v_call: TRBV7-9
d_call: TRBD2
cdr3_nt: TGTGCCAGCAGCTTAGGACTAGCGGGGGAGCTGTTTTTT
cdr3_aa: CASSLGLAGELFF